This note documents a single TCR beta chain sequence. Its antigen is unknown. Base qualities are missing; no much larger clone stands one base away. The receptor library was made with 5' RACE. Sequencing was performed on an Illumina HiSeq 2500. A second PCR of roughly 6 to 11 cycles was performed with a sample-barcoded 5' primer and a J-beta primer mix. Each TCR beta cDNA molecule received a unique molecular identifier from a template-switch 5' adaptor carrying 12 random nucleotides. At least 3 million CDR3-containing paired-end reads were obtained from each sample. First-strand cDNA synthesis was performed from all RNA using the Mint cDNA synthesis kit, with priming by a TRBC-specific oligonucleotide. Following uracil-DNA glycosylase treatment, a first 18-cycle PCR with universal primers M1SS and BC2_uni_R was performed on all cDNA. Per the source publication's procedure: Each sample was normalized by randomly selecting 1 million high-quality reads, each carrying a distinct molecular identifier. Reads with shared molecular identifiers were discarded instead of being binned into consensus sequences. CDR3 identification, clonotype clustering and error correction used MiTCR with a Q25 quality threshold and the strictest error-elimination algorithm. A nonparametric unseen species model with Euler transformation was used to estimate lower-bound total TCR beta diversity. Using fastp trimming at Q25 and MiXCR clonotype assembly, TCRdb reanalyzed the public sequencing data and kept in-frame beta chains. Under each unique CDR3 protein, matching rows form one entry showing the most common genes and DNA. None of the V and J calls come from the authors' own analysis; TCRdb made them. In this sample the table shows about 800,000 distinct CDR3 sequences, around a quarter of which occur a single time. 3.7% of the sample lies in the top ten.

The V and J ends are trimmed by 6 bases and 10 bases, leaving 13 bases between them. The germline V gene yields MNHEY for CDR1 and SVGAGI for CDR2. From its cysteine to its phenylalanine, the CDR3 spans 12 amino acids. Only the CDR3 DNA is retained, 36 bases long and in frame from the first base. This entry comes from a study of blood T cells in healthy people across ages (dated by TCRdb to between 2014 and 2017). Context from the whole study: In model experiments, template switching captured roughly one uniquely barcoded TCR beta cDNA molecule for every two T cells. Age-related changes in TCR beta repertoire diversity were measured in the study by deep sequencing normalized with unique cDNA molecular identifiers. Using the same blood draw, the study looked at two additional independent replicas of 1 million unique cDNA reads for two donors, one aged 18 to 30 and the other aged 80 or older. The donors were split into four age groups: young (average approximately 16 years), middle-aged (39), aged (over 55) and long-lived (under 85).

The roughly 39 donors, aged 6 to 90 years, were systemically healthy Caucasian individuals from Russia. Each donor gave ten milliliters of peripheral blood, collected into EDTA-treated Vacutainer tubes. Ficoll-Paque density-gradient centrifugation was used to isolate PBMCs, with at least 6.5 million per sample. Total RNA was extracted from PBMCs with Trizol reagent, with at least 6 micrograms obtained per sample. For every donor, flow cytometry on a PBMC aliquot measured the percentage of naive CD45RAhigh/CD27high T cells. The full study reports these points: Observed TCR beta diversity per million T cells fell roughly linearly with age, and a significant reduction was already apparent by age about 43. Because the CMV infection status of the donors was unknown, age-related changes in expanded clonotypes may potentially have been confounded. Conclusive comparison of naive and antigen-experienced compartments was prevented by the profiling of bulk unsorted PBMCs. The percentage of naive T cells measured by flow cytometry correlated strongly with observed TCR beta diversity. Compared with the aged group, the long-lived group had more naive CD4+ T cells, fewer expanded clones and increased TCR diversity, suggesting age selection. Total diversity estimates from one million sequenced T cells were considered lower bounds and underestimates.

These data were likewise used in another study, on T cells of mothers and their children. In that second paper, the authors write: Donors were nine systemically healthy Caucasian individuals: three mothers and their six children. cDNA synthesis consumed the entire amount of extracted RNA, loaded at approximately 1.6 ug RNA in each 15 ul reaction. In the second PCR, the M1S primer introduced both the sample barcodes and 2-4 random nucleotides. Over 8.5 million TCR beta CDR3 reads were obtained for each mother, and some 3.1 million reads were obtained for each child. TCR recombination output is similarly shaped by thymic selection in related and unrelated pairs, with a minor effect exerted by inherited differences. Normalized repertoire overlap was always found to be slightly, but never significantly, higher in related mother-child pairs than in unrelated mother-child pairs. With a sensitivity of approximately 100 clones per million clonotypes, no persistent microchimeric T cell clones were detected. In the study, deep NGS was used to compare the TCR beta repertoires of mothers and children, and features distinguishing related mother-child pairs from unrelated individuals were sought. On average, the children were 11 +/- 4 years old, while the mothers were around 40 +/- 4 years old. After adapter ligation was performed with NEBNext reagents, the libraries were sequenced on an Illumina HiSeq 2000 with 100+100 nt paired-end reads. To prevent cross-contamination, the mother and child libraries were prepared one month apart and sequenced in separate runs. For each donor, between about 500,000 and 2,100,000 distinct TCR beta clonotypes were identified. Naive TCR beta clonotypes were estimated from low-frequency clonotypes matched to each donor's FACS-determined naive share, without sorting.

The chain was built from TRBV6-5 and TRBJ2-1, and TRBD1 may be the D gene, going by 5 matching bases. This TCR was sampled from a boy younger than 18 in good health. Material: blood. This receptor carries the CDR3 CASSIRGREQFF. The nucleotides are TGTGCCAGCAGCATAAGGGGCAGGGAGCAGTTCTTC.